The entry below describes one T cell receptor beta chain. 60 Vbeta and 13 Jbeta primers were used in PCR. Some clones are missing from TCRdb's copy, which holds only in-frame ones; the method was immunoSEQ multiplex PCR. The sample carries 120,000 or so clones, around three quarters recorded once. These data are taken from a study of cytomegalovirus exposure and HLA in healthy donors. The sequencing sample was made of PBMCs. The sequence came from a man younger than 45 in good health and CMV-seronegative.

This CDR3 is CASTSLGGTGQGKLFF. CDR3 coding DNA: TGTGCCAGCACTTCCCTGGGGGGGACAGGCCAAGGGAAACTGTTTTTT. V and J are TRBV28 and TRBJ1-4; TRBD1 matches 8 bases. J gave up 11 bases and V 7 bases, and 18 bases lay outside the gene matches. The CDR3 spans 16 residues. Germline CDR1 MDHEN, CDR2 SYDVKM.